The 11 T cell receptor beta chains in this list originate from one sample, sequenced in a study of post-analysis software for immune sequencing data. Study-wide results and caveats: Controls had lower frequencies than patients of roughly five TRBV segments, which included TRBV5-6, TRBV5-1 and TRBV20-1.

These receptors' antigens are unknown. Libraries were made from TCR beta cDNA, and they carried unique molecular identifiers. MiXCR, applied by TCRdb to the PCR reads, yields one record per CDR3 protein. Of about 260,000 distinct CDR3 sequences listed, 36% were seen once; the top ten hold around 5.2%. Sequenced: blood. The source is a girl aged 10-17 years with multiple sclerosis.

This clonotype was counted at least ten times. J is TRBJ2-3 and V is TRBV3-1; perhaps TRBD1 as D (6 bases). The CDR3 has 15 residues. CDR1 is LGHDT, CDR2 YNNKEL, per germline (reference sequence). Trimming shortened V by 2 bases and J by 1 base, and 10 bases separated the two germline ends. The CDR3, as DNA: TGTGCCAGCAGCCAACAAGGGGGTGGCACAGATACGCAGTATTTT. The encoded protein is CASSQQGGGTDTQYF.

There are a few counts of this clonotype. V usage is TRBV12-3 or TRBV12-4 and J usage is TRBJ2-1; D is ambiguous. This CDR3 comprises 14 residues. V was trimmed by 5 bases and J by 6 bases, leaving 14 bases between them. CDR3 bases: TGTGCCAGCAGTCCAACGGCTCCACGCAATGAGCAGTTCTTC. Its protein is CASSPTAPRNEQFF.

This clonotype was detected many times. The chain combines TRBV7-9 with TRBJ1-2, with D possibly TRBD1 on 6 matching bases. CDR1 and CDR2 (germline): SEHNR, FQNEAQ (reference sequence). The V end was cut by 2 bases, the J end by 5 bases, with 9 bases between. The CDR3 has 13 amino acids. The CDR3 protein is CASSLSGQYGYTF. The CDR3 DNA reads TGTGCCAGCAGCTTATCCGGACAGTATGGCTACACCTTC.

This clonotype was recorded at least ten times. This chain joins TRBV27 and TRBJ2-1; 9 bases are a match to TRBD2. Germline loops: CDR1 MNHEY, CDR2 SMNVEV (reference sequence). Trimming took 1 base from V and 1 from J; bases not matched to a gene: 8. The CDR3 length is 18 residues. In DNA, the CDR3 is TGTGCCAGCAGTTTATGGCTAGCGGGGTCTTTATCCTACAATGAGCAGTTCTTC. Its protein product is CASSLWLAGSLSYNEQFF.

The CDR3 sequence: CSARDPPTSFEQFF. The CDR3 DNA reads as TGCAGTGCTAGAGATCCCCCGACTAGTTTTGAGCAGTTCTTC. The V gene is TRBV20-1, the J gene TRBJ2-1, with a tentative D call TRBD2 (6 bases). V shed 0 bases and J shed 9 bases, with 15 bases lying between them. Per germline, CDR1 DFQATT and CDR2 SNEGSKA (reference sequence). The CDR3 covers 14 residues.

With respect to this clonotype: This may be a read error, as it is one base from a much larger clone. As DNA, the CDR3 is TGTGCCAGCAGCTTAGGAGACTTCAATGAGCAGTACTTC. Its protein is CASSLGDFNEQYF. The genes are TRBV7-6 and TRBJ2-7; no clear D gene. V was shortened by 1 base and J by 7 bases, with 11 bases between the two germline ends. The CDR3 is 13 residues long. CDR1 is SGHVS and CDR2 is FNYEAQ in the germline V gene.

This clonotype was detected only once. This may arise from a read error, as a much more abundant clone is one base away. The chain has TRBV9 and TRBJ2-1, with TRBD1 matching over 7 bases. This CDR3 is 15 amino acids long. The germline gives CDR1 SGDLS, CDR2 YYNGEE. The CDR3 DNA reads as TGTGCCAGCAGCGAAGGGGGCGCGGTTAATCTGGAGCGGTTCTTC. Protein sequence: CASSEGGAVNLERFF.

Here the CDR3 DNA reads TGCGCCAGCAGTGGGACTAGCGGGAGGATAGATACGCAGTATTTT. Residues: CASSGTSGRIDTQYF. The rearrangement uses TRBV10-1 and TRBJ2-3, with 14 positions matching TRBD2. This CDR3 has 15 amino acids. Germline trimming cut 4 bases from V and 5 bases from J; bases unmatched to any gene: 2. Germline assignment: CDR1 WNHNN and CDR2 SYGVQD (reference sequence).

In its sample, this clonotype was seen many times. This rearrangement joins TRBV4-1 to TRBJ2-3; D tentatively fits TRBD1 or TRBD2 (5 bases each). V was trimmed by 1 base and J by 6 bases, leaving 20 bases between them. Germline V gene lookup returns CDR1 MGHRA and CDR2 YSYEKL. This CDR3 is built from 17 residues. The CDR3 DNA reads TGCGCCAGCAGCCAAGCCCCTCCCGGGGACGGGTGGGATACGCAGTATTTT. This encodes CASSQAPPGDGWDTQYF.

This clonotype occurred once. The J gene is TRBJ2-5, the V gene TRBV20-1, with D unclear. The J call may not be correct, given that the DNA end is closer to TRBJ2-7. This CDR3 comprises 14 residues. Germline-derived CDR1 and CDR2 are DFQATT and SNEGSKA (reference sequence). The CDR3 nucleotides read TGCAGTGCCGTCATGACGGTCCGGTTGGACGAGCAGTACTTC. Encoded protein: CSAVMTVRLDEQYF.

This chain connects TRBV5-1 to TRBJ2-7; D is unresolved. This CDR3 has 14 residues. Germline CDR1 SGHRS, CDR2 YFSETQ. V lost 0 bases, J lost 3 bases, and 10 bases lay in between. For the CDR3, the DNA is TGCGCCAGCAGCTTGGCCTTCGGCAGCTACGAGCAGTACTTC. The encoded protein is CASSLAFGSYEQYF.